The 15 T cell receptor beta chains presented below share a single source sample, sequenced in a study of blood T cell repertoires in COVID-19. The repertoire was sequenced with immunoSEQ multiplex PCR; TCRdb's copy has only in-frame clones and lacks some. The data hold about 200,000 clones, with 80% to 90% observed a single time. Material for sequencing was peripheral blood. These receptors were collected from an elderly man with acute or convalescent COVID-19.

J is TRBJ2-3 and V is TRBV19; 8 bases are shared with TRBD2. Trimming removed 7 bases from V and 6 bases from J; junction bases left unmatched: 6. Germline-derived CDR1 and CDR2 are LNHDA and SQIVND (reference sequence). CDR3 size: 13 residues. CDR3 DNA sequence: TGTGCCAGTACCCATCGGGGGGGTGATACGCAGTATTTT. It is translated as CASTHRGGDTQYF.

The chain joins TRBV18 to TRBJ1-2; perhaps TRBD1 as D (6 bases). V lost 6 bases to trimming and J lost 3 bases, with 11 bases between them. Germline-derived CDR1 and CDR2 are KGHSH and LQKENI. The CDR3 has 13 residues. The CDR3 DNA is TGTGCCAGCTCTGAGGACAGCGACTATGGCTACACCTTC. As protein: CASSEDSDYGYTF.

CDR3 in amino acids: CASSPMWAYGLVDTQYF. The CDR3 bases are TGTGCCAGCAGCCCCATGTGGGCCTACGGACTCGTAGATACGCAGTATTTT. The chain is built from TRBV7-8 and TRBJ2-3; a weak D match, TRBD2 (5 bases). The V and J ends lost 5 bases and 5 bases respectively, with 23 bases between them. The length of the CDR3 is 17 residues. Germline CDR1 reads SGHVS; CDR2 reads FQNEAQ.

This clone was found a few times. This chain connects TRBV21-1 to TRBJ2-7; the tabulated D call, TRBD1, remains unverified against the DNA. TRBV21-1 is marked as a pseudogene. The CDR3 is 14 residues long. The CDR3 here is CASEGQGQSYEQYV. In nucleotides, the CDR3 is TGTGCCAGCGAAGGACAGGGGCAATCCTACGAGCAGTACGTC.

This chain connects TRBV5-6 to TRBJ2-3, with TRBD1 identical over 8 bases. The CDR3 length is 16 residues. Germline CDR1 reads SGHDT; CDR2 reads YYEEEE. V lost 4 bases, J lost 3 bases, and 10 bases stayed unmatched. The CDR3 sequence: CASSRDRGVSTDTQYF. Written as DNA, the CDR3 is TGTGCCAGCAGCCGAGACAGGGGTGTATCGACAGATACGCAGTATTTT.

The chain recombines TRBV29-1 with TRBJ2-7; possible D gene TRBD1, 8 bases. The germline gives CDR1 SQVTM, CDR2 ANQGSEA. This CDR3 spans 13 amino acids. CDR3: CTAAGTGSYEQYV. The CDR3, as DNA: TGCACCGCAGCGGGGACAGGTTCCTACGAGCAGTACGTC.

This clone was counted between two and nine times. The CDR3 sequence: CASSHGDRNTEAFF. In DNA, the CDR3 is TGTGCCAGCAGCCATGGTGACAGGAACACTGAAGCTTTCTTT. This rearrangement joins TRBV3-1 (or the pseudogene TRBV3-2) to TRBJ1-1; D may be TRBD1 (5 bases). The CDR3 length is 14 residues. From germline, CDR1 is LGHDT and CDR2 YNNKEL (reference sequence). Trimming cost V 3 bases and J 1 base, with 9 bases left between them.

This clone was seen once. The V gene is TRBV4-1, the J gene TRBJ2-7, with 10 bases aligning to TRBD1. V dropped 1 base and J dropped 1; count of bases not matched to a gene: 4. This CDR3 is 16 amino acids long. Per the germline V gene, CDR1 is MGHRA and CDR2 is YSYEKL. CDR3 nucleotides: TGCGCCAGCAGCCAAGGGACAGGGGGATTATCCTACGAGCAGTACTTC. Amino acid sequence: CASSQGTGGLSYEQYF.

The chain combines TRBV18 with TRBJ1-3; tentatively, D is TRBD1 (6 bases). Trimming took 2 bases from V and 3 from J, leaving 11 bases between them. The CDR3 runs 15 residues. Looked up from germline, CDR1 is KGHSH and CDR2 is LQKENI. CDR3 residues: CASSPVQGNGNTIYF. The CDR3 bases are TGTGCCAGCTCACCAGTACAGGGAAATGGAAACACCATATATTTT. Full variable domain (rest looked up from reference TRBV18 and TRBJ1-3): NAGVMQNPRHLVRRRGQEARLRCSPMKGHSHVYWYRQLPEEGLKFMVYLQKENIIDESGMPKERFSAEFPKEGPSILRIQQVVRGDSAAYFCASSPVQGNGNTIYFGEGSWLTVV.

The chain uses TRBV28 and TRBJ1-5, with 8 positions matching TRBD1. With V trimmed by 6 bases and J by 3 bases, 7 bases remained unmatched. Germline V gives CDR1 MDHEN, CDR2 SYDVKM. The CDR3 consists of 15 residues. Here the CDR3 reads CASSGQGYYNQPQHF. In nucleotides, the CDR3 is TGTGCCAGCAGCGGACAGGGCTATTACAATCAGCCCCAGCATTTT.

This rearrangement joins TRBV7-9 to TRBJ2-5, with D possibly TRBD2 on 6 matching bases. This CDR3 spans 15 amino acids. V lost 1 base and J 2 bases, leaving 11 bases between the germline ends. Germline V gene data show CDR1 as SEHNR and CDR2 as FQNEAQ (reference sequence). The CDR3 nucleotides read TGTGCCAGCAGCTTAGTCCTTGGGGGGCAAGAGACCCAGTACTTC. Residues: CASSLVLGGQETQYF. The variable domain in full, with the rest retrieved from reference TRBV7-9 and TRBJ2-5, is DTGVSQNPRHKITKRGQNVTFRCDPISEHNRLYWYRQTLGQGPEFLTYFQNEAQLEKSRLLSDRFSAERPKGSFSTLEIQRTEQGDSAMYLCASSLVLGGQETQYFGPGTRLLVL.

The rearrangement uses TRBV6-2 or TRBV6-3 and TRBJ1-1, with TRBD1 as a possible D gene (5 bases). Deletions cut 5 bases from V and 8 bases from J, with 12 bases between. The CDR3 totals 12 residues. Per germline, CDR1 MNHEY and CDR2 SVGEGT. The CDR3: CASSDPGREAFF. Written as DNA, the CDR3 is TGTGCCAGCAGTGACCCAGGGAGGGAAGCTTTCTTT.

The chain joins TRBV19 to TRBJ1-5, with 7 bases matching TRBD1. The germline V gene encodes CDR1 LNHDA and CDR2 SQIVND (reference sequence). The V segment lost 5 bases and the J segment 7 bases; nucleotides outside the gene matches: 8. This CDR3 has 14 residues. The CDR3 protein is CASSPGQVSQPQHF. The DNA of the CDR3 is TGTGCCAGTAGTCCAGGACAGGTCAGCCAGCCCCAGCATTTT.

V is TRBV19 and J is TRBJ1-5; perhaps TRBD1 as D (5 bases). The CDR3 length is 14 residues. Germline V gene sequence: CDR1 LNHDA, CDR2 SQIVND (reference sequence). V lost 9 bases and J 9 bases, leaving 21 bases between the germline ends. The CDR3 nucleotides are TGTGCCAGCTCATTAGGGGCCTTAAGTTTGCCCCAGCATTTT. Its protein is CASSLGALSLPQHF.

This chain joins TRBV5-1 and TRBJ2-7; 9 nucleotides match TRBD2. Losses at the gene ends were 0 bases for V and 2 bases for J; bases not matched to a gene: 3. CDR1 SGHRS and CDR2 YFSETQ come from the germline V gene. The CDR3 loop spans 15 amino acids. This chain's CDR3 is CASSLVTSGAYEQYF. The CDR3 DNA is TGCGCCAGCAGCTTGGTGACTAGCGGAGCCTACGAGCAGTACTTC. The full variable domain, completed using reference TRBV5-1 and TRBJ2-7, is KAGVTQTPRYLIKTRGQQVTLSCSPISGHRSVSWYQQTPGQGLQFLFEYFSETQRNKGNFPGRFSGRQFSNSRSEMNVSTLELGDSALYLCASSLVTSGAYEQYFGPGTRLTVT.